The next 17 T cell receptor beta chains were all read from a single sample in a study of cytotoxic CD8 clonotypes in ibrutinib-treated CLL. Assay used: immunoSEQ multiplex PCR; TCRdb lists only in-frame clones, some missing. The data hold more than 140,000 clones, with around 77% observed a single time. The specimen comprised PBMCs, sampled after 12 months of ibrutinib treatment. All receptors come from a human donor with chronic lymphocytic leukemia.

This rearrangement joins TRBV12-5 to TRBJ2-2, with unresolved D. Per germline, CDR1 LGHNT and CDR2 FRNRAP. V lost 6 bases and J 6 bases, leaving 11 bases between the germline ends. The CDR3 runs 13 residues. CDR3 in amino acids: CASGDSRSGELFF. Written as DNA, the CDR3 is TGTGCTAGTGGCGATTCCAGGTCCGGGGAGCTGTTTTTT.

V gene TRBV30 combines with J gene TRBJ1-3, with D uncertain. V lost 3 bases, J lost 7 bases, and 10 bases lay in between. CDR3 size: 12 residues. The germline gives CDR1 GTSNPN, CDR2 SVGIG (reference sequence). CDR3 in amino acids: CAWSGSGNTIYF. The DNA for the CDR3 is TGTGCCTGGAGCGGGTCCGGCAACACCATATATTTT.

The CDR3 nucleotides are TGCGCCAGCAGCTTTGACATGGGGAATGAAAAACTGTTTTTT. Translated: CASSFDMGNEKLFF. The V call is TRBV5-1, the J call TRBJ1-4, with D hard to call. V was shortened by 2 bases and J by 5 bases, with 10 bases between the two germline ends. The germline V gene has CDR1 SGHRS and CDR2 YFSETQ. The CDR3 length is 14 residues. The full variable domain, rest sourced from reference TRBV5-1 and TRBJ1-4, is KAGVTQTPRYLIKTRGQQVTLSCSPISGHRSVSWYQQTPGQGLQFLFEYFSETQRNKGNFPGRFSGRQFSNSRSEMNVSTLELGDSALYLCASSFDMGNEKLFFGSGTQLSVL.

This chain links TRBV7-9 with TRBJ2-7; 13 nucleotides match TRBD2. This CDR3 has 19 residues. Germline V gives CDR1 SEHNR, CDR2 FQNEAQ (reference sequence). With V trimmed by 5 bases and J by 4 bases, 17 bases remained unmatched. The CDR3: CASSLKRRLAGGRAYEQYF. The CDR3 DNA sequence: TGTGCCAGCAGCCTTAAGAGGAGACTAGCGGGAGGAAGGGCGTACGAGCAGTACTTC.

This clone was seen once. The chain uses TRBV13 and TRBJ2-7, with D tentatively TRBD2 (5 bases). Trimming left V 5 bases short and J 5 bases short, with 16 bases between. Per the germline V gene, CDR1 is PRHDT and CDR2 is FYEKMQ (reference sequence). The CDR3 has 14 amino acids. The CDR3 coding sequence is TGTGCCAGCAGCCCCGATGAGGGTGTCAACGAGCAGTACTTC. This encodes CASSPDEGVNEQYF.

The chain couples TRBV2 to TRBJ2-5; the match to TRBD2 covers 7 bases. Germline V gene lookup returns CDR1 SNHLY and CDR2 FYNNEI. This CDR3 contains 13 residues. After removal of 10 bases from V and 1 base from J, the junction contained 6 bases not matched to a gene. The DNA for the CDR3 is TGTGCCATCACAGCGGGGTTCCAAGAGACCCAGTACTTC. The encoded protein is CAITAGFQETQYF.

This clone was seen repeatedly, ten times or more. This chain links TRBV18 with TRBJ2-4, with 8 bases aligning to TRBD2. The germline CDR1 and CDR2 sequences are KGHSH and LQKENI. This CDR3 region has 19 residues. Germline trimming cut 3 bases from V and 0 bases from J; bases unmatched to any gene: 13. The CDR3 nucleotides read TGTGCCAGCTCACCTAGGTTCGGGGGGGCGGACGGAGCCAAAAACATTCAGTACTTC. Encoded protein: CASSPRFGGADGAKNIQYF.

This clone was picked up a small number of times. This chain links TRBV27 with TRBJ1-2, with D perhaps matching TRBD1 (5 bases). Germline-derived CDR1 and CDR2 are MNHEY and SMNVEV (reference sequence). The CDR3 covers 13 residues. Trimming pared 2 bases from V and 3 bases from J, leaving 7 bases between. The CDR3 is CASSLSRDYGYTF. The DNA for the CDR3 is TGTGCCAGCAGTTTAAGCAGGGACTATGGCTACACCTTC.

The chain carries TRBV6-1 and TRBJ1-6; possible D gene TRBD1, 6 bases. The CDR3 is 15 amino acids. Germline CDR1 reads MNHNS; CDR2 reads SASEGT. V lost 7 bases to trimming and J lost 7 bases, with 17 bases between them. The CDR3 here is CASTKRGVSNSPLHF. The DNA of the CDR3 is TGTGCCAGCACGAAAAGGGGGGTATCCAATTCACCCCTCCACTTT.

This clone has ten or more counts. CDR3 protein: CASSTNRGRGNEQFF. The CDR3 DNA follows: TGTGCCAGCAGTACCAACAGGGGGCGCGGCAATGAGCAGTTCTTC. The chain couples TRBV27 to TRBJ2-1, with TRBD1 identical over 9 bases. J gave up 6 bases and V 5 bases, and 8 bases lay outside the gene matches. CDR1 MNHEY and CDR2 SMNVEV come from the germline V gene (reference sequence). The CDR3 extends over 15 amino acids.

V and J are TRBV2 and TRBJ2-1; 9 bases align to TRBD1. With V trimmed by 8 bases and J by 1 base, 3 bases remained unmatched. This CDR3 has 14 residues. CDR1 and CDR2 from the germline V gene are SNHLY and FYNNEI. CDR3 nucleotide sequence: TGTGCCAGCCTAGGACAGGGGTCCTACAATGAGCAGTTCTTC. It yields the protein CASLGQGSYNEQFF.

V usage is TRBV30 and J usage is TRBJ1-3, with D possibly TRBD1 on 6 matching bases. The CDR3 is 16 residues long. The germline CDR1 and CDR2 sequences are GTSNPN and SVGIG (reference sequence). Trimming stripped 0 bases from V and 0 bases from J, with 12 bases between. The CDR3 sequence: CAWSVLGGPSGNTIYF. DNA for the CDR3: TGTGCCTGGAGTGTACTGGGGGGCCCCTCTGGAAACACCATATATTTT.

V gene TRBV29-1 combines with J gene TRBJ2-7; D is unresolved. The germline gives CDR1 SQVTM, CDR2 ANQGSEA. The CDR3 runs 12 residues. V was shortened by 6 bases and J by 0 bases, with 9 bases between the two germline ends. CDR3 nucleotide sequence: TGCAGCGTAGCAGCAGTCTCCTACGAGCAGTACTTC. Encoded protein: CSVAAVSYEQYF.

The gene calls are TRBV30 and TRBJ1-4; D is ambiguous. This CDR3 is 15 amino acids long. The germline V gene encodes CDR1 GTSNPN and CDR2 SVGIG (reference sequence). With 4 bases removed from V and 0 bases from J, the gap between germline ends came to 12 bases. The DNA for the CDR3 is TGTGCCTGGACCAAGGGCGGGGCAACTAATGAAAAACTGTTTTTT. Residues: CAWTKGGATNEKLFF.

This sequence joins TRBV27 and TRBJ2-2, with D perhaps TRBD1 or TRBD2 (7 bases each). Between the trimmed V and J ends, which lost 4 bases and 0 bases, there was a span of 15 bases. Germline V CDR1 and CDR2: MNHEY, SMNVEV (reference sequence). The CDR3 covers 17 residues. CDR3 in DNA: TGTGCCAGCAGTTGGTCAGGGGGGGGTTCGAACACCGGGGAGCTGTTTTTT. It encodes CASSWSGGGSNTGELFF.

This sequence joins TRBV7-8 and TRBJ2-7, with 7 bases fitting TRBD1. Germline CDR1 is SGHVS and CDR2 is FQNEAQ. The CDR3 length is 14 residues. V was clipped by 5 bases and J by 0 bases; unmatched bases: 4. The CDR3 DNA sequence: TGTGCCAGCAGCCCAACAGGGGCCTCCTACGAGCAGTACTTC. Translated, it gives CASSPTGASYEQYF.

This chain joins TRBV7-8 and TRBJ2-1; a weak D match, TRBD2 (5 bases). The CDR3 runs 13 residues. Germline values: CDR1 SGHVS, CDR2 FQNEAQ. V was trimmed by 5 bases and J by 15 bases, leaving 20 bases between them. The CDR3 coding sequence is TGTGCCAGCAGCCACTCCCGAGGGCGACCTTTGTTCTTC. Translation gives CASSHSRGRPLFF. Based on the CDR3 plus reference TRBV7-8 and TRBJ2-1, the full variable domain is GAGVSQSPRYKVAKRGQDVALRCDPISGHVSLFWYQQALGQGPEFLTYFQNEAQLDKSGLPSDRFFAERPEGSVSTLKIQRTQQEDSAVYLCASSHSRGRPLFFGPGTRLTVL.